This note documents a single TCR beta chain sequence. This sample stems from a study of identical twins. TCRdb re-called the 5' RACE reads through MiXCR, storing one row per CDR3 protein. Seen here are more than 1.5 million distinct CDR3 sequences, 32% observed once, and the top ten hold about 0.3%. CDR3 length: 16 amino acids. The germline V gene has CDR1 SGHRS and CDR2 YFSETQ. V dropped 4 bases and J dropped 3; count of bases not matched to a gene: 9. The receptor was derived from a newborn girl in good health. The sample taken for sequencing was cord blood. The V call is TRBV5-1, the J call TRBJ1-5; 8 bases line up with TRBD1. CDR3: CASSPRPGQDNQPQHF. In DNA, the CDR3 is TGCGCCAGCAGCCCTAGGCCGGGACAGGACAATCAGCCCCAGCATTTT. Variable domain in full (rest from reference TRBV5-1 and TRBJ1-5): KAGVTQTPRYLIKTRGQQVTLSCSPISGHRSVSWYQQTPGQGLQFLFEYFSETQRNKGNFPGRFSGRQFSNSRSEMNVSTLELGDSALYLCASSPRPGQDNQPQHFGDGTRLSIL.